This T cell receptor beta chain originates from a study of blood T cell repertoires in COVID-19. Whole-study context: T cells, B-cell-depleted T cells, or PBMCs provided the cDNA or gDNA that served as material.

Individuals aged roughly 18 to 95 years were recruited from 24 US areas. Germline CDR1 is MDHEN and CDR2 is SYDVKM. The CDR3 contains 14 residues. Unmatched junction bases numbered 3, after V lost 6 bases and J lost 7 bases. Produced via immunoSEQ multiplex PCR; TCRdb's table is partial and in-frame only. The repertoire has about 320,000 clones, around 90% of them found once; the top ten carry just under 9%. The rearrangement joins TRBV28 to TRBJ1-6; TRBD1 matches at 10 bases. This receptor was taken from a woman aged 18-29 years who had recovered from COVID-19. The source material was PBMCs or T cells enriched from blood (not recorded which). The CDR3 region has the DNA TGTGCCAGCAGCCCGGGACAGGGGAATTCACCCCTCCACTTT. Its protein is CASSPGQGNSPLHF.